Presented here are 17 T cell receptor beta chains from one specimen sequenced in a study of shared clonotypes between healthy human individuals. Some clones are missing from TCRdb's copy, which holds only in-frame ones; the method was immunoSEQ multiplex PCR. The table shows 2,500,000 or so clones, with just over 90% occurring only once. The sequenced sample was naive CD4+ T cells sorted from blood. As to subset: CD45RA+ positively selected. The receptors here all came from a man aged 18-30 years in good health.

Written as DNA, the CDR3 is TGCGCCAGCAGTGAGTCGGGTCTGGACGAGCAGTACTTC. Translated: CASSESGLDEQYF. The V and J genes are TRBV10-1 and TRBJ2-7; D gene ambiguous. The CDR3 spans 13 residues. The V gene lost 0 bases and the J gene lost 5 bases, with 8 bases spanning the gap. Germline V gene lookup returns CDR1 WNHNN and CDR2 SYGVQD (reference sequence).

This chain links TRBV6-1 with TRBJ2-5, with TRBD1 identical over 7 bases. V shed 4 bases and J 4 bases; nucleotides not matched to a gene: 3. CDR1 and CDR2 (germline): MNHNS, SASEGT. The CDR3 consists of 13 residues. CDR3 in amino acids: CASSGQGIETQYF. The CDR3 DNA follows: TGTGCCAGCAGTGGACAGGGTATAGAGACCCAGTACTTC.

V and J are TRBV19 and TRBJ2-7; 9 bases are a match to TRBD1. There are 15 residues in the CDR3. The V and J ends lost 10 bases and 0 bases, in that order; junction bases with no gene match: 10. The germline V gene has CDR1 LNHDA and CDR2 SQIVND (reference sequence). CDR3 DNA: TGTGCCACCACAACCGGGACAGGGAGCTCCTACGAGCAGTACTTC. Translated: CATTTGTGSSYEQYF.

As regards this clone: This same CDR3 is encoded by further DNA sequences in the sample. The chain couples TRBV9 to TRBJ1-5; D call uncertain. V was trimmed by 0 bases and J by 7 bases, leaving 8 bases between them. The V gene's germline CDR1 is SGDLS and CDR2 YYNGEE. The CDR3 is 13 amino acids. CDR3 residues: CASSVGSNQPQHF. The CDR3 nucleotides read TGTGCCAGCAGCGTAGGAAGTAACCAGCCCCAGCATTTT.

The rearrangement uses TRBV5-4 and TRBJ2-1, with 10 bases matching TRBD2. The V and J ends lost 4 bases and 4 bases, in that order; junction bases with no gene match: 5. Germline CDR1 and CDR2: SGHNT and YYREEE (reference sequence). The CDR3 contains 15 residues. The CDR3 DNA is TGTGCCAGCAGCATAGCGGGAGGTGGATACAATGAGCAGTTCTTC. Protein product: CASSIAGGGYNEQFF.

The table lists this clone with a few counts. V is TRBV7-9 and J is TRBJ1-1, with D perhaps matching TRBD1 (6 bases). The CDR3 has 11 amino acids. The germline V gene encodes CDR1 SEHNR and CDR2 FQNEAQ (reference sequence). The V end lost 5 bases, the J end lost 8 bases, and 9 bases lay between the germline ends. The CDR3 reads CASSRGQEAFF. The DNA of the CDR3 is TGTGCCAGCAGCCGAGGACAGGAAGCTTTCTTT. The full variable domain, its missing parts supplied by reference TRBV7-9 and TRBJ1-1, is DTGVSQNPRHKITKRGQNVTFRCDPISEHNRLYWYRQTLGQGPEFLTYFQNEAQLEKSRLLSDRFSAERPKGSFSTLEIQRTEQGDSAMYLCASSRGQEAFFGQGTRLTVV.

V usage is TRBV4-3 and J usage is TRBJ1-4; D gene ambiguous. Trimming left V 0 bases short and J 3 bases short, with 11 bases between. Per germline, CDR1 LGHNA and CDR2 YSLEER. The CDR3 is 16 residues long. For the CDR3, the DNA is TGCGCCAGCAGCCAAGAAGTTAGAAGATCTAATGAAAAACTGTTTTTT. This translates into CASSQEVRRSNEKLFF.

V is TRBV19 and J is TRBJ2-7; D unresolved. V was pared by 10 bases and J by 5 bases, with 18 bases between. The CDR3 totals 13 residues. From germline, CDR1 is LNHDA and CDR2 SQIVND (reference sequence). The CDR3 loop is CATAKPGMDEQYF. The CDR3 DNA sequence: TGTGCCACGGCCAAGCCCGGAATGGACGAGCAGTACTTC.

The V gene is TRBV7-2, the J gene TRBJ2-1; 7 nucleotides match TRBD2. The CDR3 length is 12 residues. CDR1 and CDR2 from the germline V gene are SGHTA and FQGNSA. V dropped 4 bases and J dropped 10; count of bases not matched to a gene: 4. The CDR3 DNA is TGTGCCAGCAGCTCCTATAGCGGGGAGCAGTTCTTC. Its protein product is CASSSYSGEQFF. Supplemented by reference TRBV7-2 and TRBJ2-1, the full variable domain reads GAGVSQSPSNKVTEKGKDVELRCDPISGHTALYWYRQSLGQGLEFLIYFQGNSAPDKSGLPSDRFSAERTGGSVSTLTIQRTQQEDSAVYLCASSSYSGEQFFGPGTRLTVL.

The chain combines TRBV2 with TRBJ2-5; D not resolved. CDR3 length equals 13 residues. Germline CDR1 SNHLY, CDR2 FYNNEI. Trimming left V 6 bases short and J 5 bases short, with 13 bases between. The CDR3 protein is CASSPDQAETQYF. In nucleotides, the CDR3 is TGTGCCAGCAGCCCGGACCAGGCGGAGACCCAGTACTTC. The full variable domain, in which reference TRBV2 and TRBJ2-5 provide the parts outside the CDR3, is EPEVTQTPSHQVTQMGQEVILRCVPISNHLYFYWYRQILGQKVEFLVSFYNNEISEKSEIFDDQFSVERPDGSNFTLKIRSTKLEDSAMYFCASSPDQAETQYFGPGTRLLVL.

The chain combines TRBV7-8 with TRBJ2-7; D is undetermined. The CDR3 is 12 amino acids. The V gene lost 5 bases and the J gene lost 6 bases, with 11 bases spanning the gap. Germline V gene sequence: CDR1 SGHVS, CDR2 FQNEAQ. The chain's CDR3 is CASSMLLFEQYF. The CDR3 DNA reads TGTGCCAGCAGCATGTTACTTTTCGAGCAGTACTTC.

This chain links TRBV9 with TRBJ2-5; 10 nucleotides line up with TRBD1. Germline loops: CDR1 SGDLS, CDR2 YYNGEE. The CDR3 runs to 15 residues. Trimming removed 4 bases from V and 3 bases from J; junction bases left unmatched: 6. This CDR3 is CASSPSGTGEETQYF. Written as DNA, the CDR3 is TGTGCCAGCAGCCCCTCCGGGACAGGGGAAGAGACCCAGTACTTC.

The genes are TRBV4-3 and TRBJ2-7, with D perhaps TRBD1 or TRBD2 (5 bases each). Trimming pared 1 base from V and 1 base from J, leaving 20 bases between. The CDR3 runs 18 residues. Looked up from germline, CDR1 is LGHNA and CDR2 is YSLEER. The CDR3 protein is CASSQAPTSGTGSYEQYF. The DNA for the CDR3 is TGCGCCAGCAGCCAAGCCCCGACCTCCGGGACGGGATCCTACGAGCAGTACTTC.

The sample holds one count of this clone. This rearrangement joins TRBV6-6 to TRBJ1-6; TRBD1 is a possible D gene (5 bases). The V gene lost 0 bases and the J gene lost 10 bases, with 16 bases spanning the gap. CDR1 and CDR2 from the germline V gene are MNHNY and SVGAGI (reference sequence). The length of the CDR3 is 16 residues. The chain's CDR3 is CASSYSFGARESPLHF. The CDR3 coding sequence is TGTGCCAGCAGTTACTCGTTCGGGGCTAGGGAGTCACCCCTCCACTTT.

The chain is built from TRBV6-5 and TRBJ2-1; 9 bases line up with TRBD2. The CDR3 loop spans 13 amino acids. CDR1 is MNHEY, CDR2 SVGAGI, per germline. Trimming cost V 5 bases and J 7 bases; bases outside gene matches: 3. CDR3 nucleotides: TGTGCCAGCAGTGGCGGACTAGCGAATGAGCAGTTCTTC. It specifies CASSGGLANEQFF.

The chain is built from TRBV29-1 and TRBJ2-5; perhaps TRBD2 as D (6 bases). Trimming removed 4 bases at V and 7 bases at J, with 10 bases between. This CDR3 has 11 amino acids. CDR1 is SQVTM, CDR2 ANQGSEA, per germline. Here the CDR3 reads CSVVEGRTQYF. The CDR3 nucleotides read TGCAGCGTTGTGGAGGGAAGGACCCAGTACTTC.

The CDR3 DNA reads TGCGCCAGCAGTGATGGCGGGGCCCAAGAGACCCAGTACTTC. It encodes CASSDGGAQETQYF. The rearrangement uses TRBV10-1 and TRBJ2-5; maybe TRBD2 (6 bases). The germline gives CDR1 WNHNN, CDR2 SYGVQD (reference sequence). Trimming pared 3 bases from V and 1 base from J, leaving 9 bases between. The CDR3 runs 14 residues.